Below, one T cell receptor (beta chain) is given with its context. Its antigen is unknown. Trimming took 9 bases from V and 5 from J; bases not matched to a gene: 12. The CDR3 spans 15 residues. The V gene's germline CDR1 is MDHEN and CDR2 SYDVKM. This entry comes from a study of T cell responses to AZD1222 COVID-19 vaccine. For the study at large: Pooled in the analysis were second doses at about 4 or about 12 weeks. Whole-study findings and limits: Compared with day 0, the breadth and depth of the Spike-specific TCR repertoire rose significantly after two doses of AZD1222.

Libraries were prepared by immunoSEQ multiplex PCR; TCRdb keeps only in-frame clonotypes and omits some of them. The table lists about 120,000 clones, approximately 89% of them singletons. The chain couples TRBV28 to TRBJ1-2; 10 nucleotides match TRBD1. The origin of this receptor is an adult in good health. The sample was peripheral blood, taken on day 0 of AZD1222 vaccination. CDR3 in amino acids: CASLLRQGAWYGYTF. CDR3 coding DNA: TGTGCCAGTCTTCTGAGACAGGGGGCCTGGTATGGCTACACCTTC.